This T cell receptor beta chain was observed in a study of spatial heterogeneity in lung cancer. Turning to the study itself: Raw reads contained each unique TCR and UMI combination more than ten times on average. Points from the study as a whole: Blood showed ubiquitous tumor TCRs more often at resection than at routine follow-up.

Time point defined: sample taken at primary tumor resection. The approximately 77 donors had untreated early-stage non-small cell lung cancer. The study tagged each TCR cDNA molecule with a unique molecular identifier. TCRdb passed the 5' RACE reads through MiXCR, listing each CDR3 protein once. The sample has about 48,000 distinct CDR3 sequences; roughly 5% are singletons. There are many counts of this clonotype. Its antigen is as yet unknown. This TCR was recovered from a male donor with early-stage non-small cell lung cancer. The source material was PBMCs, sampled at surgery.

CDR3 DNA: TGCAGTGCTGCGGGAGGAACTAATGAAAAACTGTTTTTT. Encoded protein: CSAAGGTNEKLFF. The V and J genes are TRBV20-1 and TRBJ1-4; D is unclear. V lost 5 bases, J lost 1 base, and 8 bases lay in between. The germline gives CDR1 DFQATT, CDR2 SNEGSKA (reference sequence). This CDR3 has 13 amino acids.